This T cell receptor beta chain was obtained from a study of cytomegalovirus exposure and HLA in healthy donors. With 4 bases removed from V and 4 bases from J, the gap between germline ends came to 12 bases. CDR3 length: 14 residues. Germline CDR1 is WNHNN and CDR2 is SYGVQD (reference sequence). PCR employed 60 Vbeta and 13 Jbeta primers. Produced via immunoSEQ multiplex PCR; TCRdb's table is partial and in-frame only. The table lists nearly 110,000 clones, 82% of them singletons, with more than 1.5% in the top ten. Details on this clone: This specimen includes other DNA sequences encoding the same CDR3.

V is TRBV10-1 and J is TRBJ2-3, with D maybe TRBD2 (6 bases). The material sequenced was PBMCs. The TCR comes from a man aged 45-60 years in good health and CMV-seronegative. The CDR3 DNA sequence: TGCGCCAGCAGTGTGCGGGGTGGGCCAGATACGCAGTATTTT. The encoded protein is CASSVRGGPDTQYF.